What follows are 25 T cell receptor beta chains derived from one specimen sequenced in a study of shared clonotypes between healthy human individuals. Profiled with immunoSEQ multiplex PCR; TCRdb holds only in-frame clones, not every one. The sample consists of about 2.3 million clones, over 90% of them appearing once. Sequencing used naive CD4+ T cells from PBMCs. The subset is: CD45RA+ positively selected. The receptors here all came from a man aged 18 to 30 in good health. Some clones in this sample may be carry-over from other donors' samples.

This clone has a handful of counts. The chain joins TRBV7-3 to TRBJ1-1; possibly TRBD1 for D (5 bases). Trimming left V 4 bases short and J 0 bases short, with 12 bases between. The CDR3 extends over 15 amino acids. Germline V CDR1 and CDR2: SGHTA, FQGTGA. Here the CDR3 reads CASSSTGTMNTEAFF. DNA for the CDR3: TGTGCCAGCAGCTCGACCGGGACCATGAACACTGAAGCTTTCTTT. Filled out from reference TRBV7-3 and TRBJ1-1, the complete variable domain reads GAGVSQTPSNKVTEKGKYVELRCDPISGHTALYWYRQSLGQGPEFLIYFQGTGAADDSGLPNDRFFAVRPEGSVSTLKIQRTERGDSAVYLCASSSTGTMNTEAFFGQGTRLTVV.

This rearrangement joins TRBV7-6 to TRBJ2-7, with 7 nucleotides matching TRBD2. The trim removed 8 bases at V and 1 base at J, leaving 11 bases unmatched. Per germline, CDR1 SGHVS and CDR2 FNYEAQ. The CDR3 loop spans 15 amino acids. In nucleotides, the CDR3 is TGTGCCAGCTGTGAGGGTAGCGGGCCTTCCTACGAGCAGTACTTC. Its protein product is CASCEGSGPSYEQYF.

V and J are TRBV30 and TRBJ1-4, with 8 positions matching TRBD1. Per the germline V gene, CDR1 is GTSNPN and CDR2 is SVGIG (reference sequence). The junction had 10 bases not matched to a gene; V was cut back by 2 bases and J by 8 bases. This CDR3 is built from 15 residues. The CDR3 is CAWSPRTGSSEKLFF. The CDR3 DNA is TGTGCCTGGAGTCCTAGGACAGGGTCTTCCGAAAAACTGTTTTTT. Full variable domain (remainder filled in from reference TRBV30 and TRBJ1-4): SQTIHQWPATLVQPVGSPLSLECTVEGTSNPNLYWYRQAAGRGLQLLFYSVGIGQISSEVPQNLSASRPQDRQFILSSKKLLLSDSGFYLCAWSPRTGSSEKLFFGSGTQLSVL.

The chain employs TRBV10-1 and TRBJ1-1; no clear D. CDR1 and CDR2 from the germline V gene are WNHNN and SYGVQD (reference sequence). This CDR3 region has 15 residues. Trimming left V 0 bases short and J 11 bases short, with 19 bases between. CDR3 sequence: CASSESYSTLGQAFF. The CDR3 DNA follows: TGCGCCAGCAGTGAGTCGTATTCTACCCTCGGTCAGGCTTTCTTT.

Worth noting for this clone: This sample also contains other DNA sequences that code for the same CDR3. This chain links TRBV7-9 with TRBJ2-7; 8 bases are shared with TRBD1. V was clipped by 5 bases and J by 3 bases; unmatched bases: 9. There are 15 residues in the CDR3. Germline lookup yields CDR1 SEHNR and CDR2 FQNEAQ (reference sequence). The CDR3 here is CASSTGGQGNYEQYF. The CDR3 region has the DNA TGTGCCAGCAGCACAGGCGGACAGGGTAACTACGAGCAGTACTTC.

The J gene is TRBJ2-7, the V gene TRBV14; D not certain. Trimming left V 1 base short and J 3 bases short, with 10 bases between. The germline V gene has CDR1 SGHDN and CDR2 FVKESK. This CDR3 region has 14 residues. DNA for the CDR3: TGTGCCAGCAGCCAAGGAACGTTCCTCTACGAGCAGTACTTC. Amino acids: CASSQGTFLYEQYF.

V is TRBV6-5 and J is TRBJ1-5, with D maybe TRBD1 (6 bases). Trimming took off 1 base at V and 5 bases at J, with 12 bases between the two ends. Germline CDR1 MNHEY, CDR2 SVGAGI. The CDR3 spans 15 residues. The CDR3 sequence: CASSYYGGSDQPQHF. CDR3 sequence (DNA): TGTGCCAGCAGTTACTACGGGGGCAGTGATCAGCCCCAGCATTTT.

The CDR3 protein is CAWSLGGAYNEQFF. The CDR3 nucleotides are TGTGCCTGGAGTTTAGGGGGGGCCTACAATGAGCAGTTCTTC. The V gene is TRBV30, the J gene TRBJ2-1, with D possibly matching TRBD2 (7 bases). The CDR3 extends over 14 amino acids. The germline V gene encodes CDR1 GTSNPN and CDR2 SVGIG (reference sequence). Trimming cost V 2 bases and J 2 bases, with 10 bases left between them.

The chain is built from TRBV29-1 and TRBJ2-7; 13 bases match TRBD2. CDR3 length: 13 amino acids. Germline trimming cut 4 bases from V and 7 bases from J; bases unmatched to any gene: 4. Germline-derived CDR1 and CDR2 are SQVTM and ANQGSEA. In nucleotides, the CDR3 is TGCAGCGTTGGGACTAGCGGGAGTGGGGAGCAGTACTTC. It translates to CSVGTSGSGEQYF.

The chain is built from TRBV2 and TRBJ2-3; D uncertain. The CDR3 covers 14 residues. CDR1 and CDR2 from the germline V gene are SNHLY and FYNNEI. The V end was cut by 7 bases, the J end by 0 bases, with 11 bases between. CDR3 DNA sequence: TGTGCCAGCAACCCGGCTACTAGCACAGATACGCAGTATTTT. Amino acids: CASNPATSTDTQYF.

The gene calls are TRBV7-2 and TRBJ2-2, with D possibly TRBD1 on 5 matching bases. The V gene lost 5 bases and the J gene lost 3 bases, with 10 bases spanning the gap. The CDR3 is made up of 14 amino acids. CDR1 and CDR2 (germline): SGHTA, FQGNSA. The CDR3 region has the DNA TGTGCCAGCAGCCCTGACAGATACACCGGGGAGCTGTTTTTT. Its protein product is CASSPDRYTGELFF.

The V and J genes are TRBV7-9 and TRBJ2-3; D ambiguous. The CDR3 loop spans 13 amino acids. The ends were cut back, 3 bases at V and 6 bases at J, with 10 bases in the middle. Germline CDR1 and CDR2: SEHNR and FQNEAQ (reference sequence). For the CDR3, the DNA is TGTGCCAGCAGCTTCCCCGGCCGGGATACGCAGTATTTT. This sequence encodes CASSFPGRDTQYF.

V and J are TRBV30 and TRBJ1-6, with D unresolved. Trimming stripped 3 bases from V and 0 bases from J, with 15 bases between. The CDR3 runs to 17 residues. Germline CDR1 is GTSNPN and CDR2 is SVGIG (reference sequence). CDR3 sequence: CAWRGRLISSYNSPLHF. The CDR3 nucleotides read TGTGCCTGGAGGGGCAGATTAATAAGCTCCTATAATTCACCCCTCCACTTT.

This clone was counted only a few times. The CDR3 here is CAWTHDGPPTF. In DNA form, the CDR3 reads TGTGCCTGGACCCACGACGGACCCCCCACCTTC. The chain recombines TRBV30 with TRBJ1-2, with D hard to call. With 4 bases removed from V and 13 bases from J, the gap between germline ends came to 16 bases. Per germline, CDR1 GTSNPN and CDR2 SVGIG (reference sequence). The CDR3 is made up of 11 amino acids.

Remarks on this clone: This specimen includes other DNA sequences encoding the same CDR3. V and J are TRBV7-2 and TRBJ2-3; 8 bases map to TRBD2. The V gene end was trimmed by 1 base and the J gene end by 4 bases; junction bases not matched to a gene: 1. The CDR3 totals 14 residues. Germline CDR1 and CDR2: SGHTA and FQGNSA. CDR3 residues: CASSLGTSSDTQYF. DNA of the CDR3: TGTGCCAGCAGCTTAGGGACTAGCTCAGATACGCAGTATTTT.

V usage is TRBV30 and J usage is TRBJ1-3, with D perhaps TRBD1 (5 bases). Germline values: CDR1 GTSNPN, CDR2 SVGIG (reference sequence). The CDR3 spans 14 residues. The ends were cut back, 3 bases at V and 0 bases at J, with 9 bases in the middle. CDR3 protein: CAWSRGTSGNTIYF. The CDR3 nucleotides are TGTGCCTGGAGCCGGGGGACCTCTGGAAACACCATATATTTT.

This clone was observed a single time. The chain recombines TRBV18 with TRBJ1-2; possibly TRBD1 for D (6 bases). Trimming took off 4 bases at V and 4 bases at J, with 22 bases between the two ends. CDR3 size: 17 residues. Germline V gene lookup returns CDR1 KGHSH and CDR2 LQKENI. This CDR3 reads CASSRPPSGQNFYGYTF. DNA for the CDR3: TGTGCCAGCTCACGGCCCCCCTCCGGACAGAACTTCTATGGCTACACCTTC.

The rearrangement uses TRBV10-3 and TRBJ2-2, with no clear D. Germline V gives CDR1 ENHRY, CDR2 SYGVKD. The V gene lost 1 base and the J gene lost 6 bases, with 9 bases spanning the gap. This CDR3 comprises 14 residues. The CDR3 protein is CAISELVGAGELFF. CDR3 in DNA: TGTGCCATCAGTGAGTTGGTTGGAGCCGGGGAGCTGTTTTTT.

DNA of the CDR3: TGTGCCAGCTCCGGACTAGCGGGGACCCAGTACTTC. Residues: CASSGLAGTQYF. The chain uses TRBV7-3 and TRBJ2-5, with TRBD2 identical over 11 bases. The CDR3 totals 12 residues. Germline CDR1 and CDR2: SGHTA and FQGTGA. J was trimmed by 7 bases and V by 8 bases; bases with no gene match: 3.

CDR3 in DNA: TGTGCCAGCTCACCTGTTGAGGGAGAGACCCAGTACTTC. Residues: CASSPVEGETQYF. The chain couples TRBV18 to TRBJ2-5; D possibly corresponds to TRBD2 (5 bases). Germline assignment: CDR1 KGHSH and CDR2 LQKENI. The CDR3 extends over 13 amino acids. Trimming took 3 bases from V and 4 from J, leaving 9 bases between them.

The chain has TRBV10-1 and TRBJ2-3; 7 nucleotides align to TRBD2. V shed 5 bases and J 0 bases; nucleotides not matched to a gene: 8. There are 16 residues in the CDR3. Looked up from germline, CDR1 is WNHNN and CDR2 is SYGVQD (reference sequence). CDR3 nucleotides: TGCGCCAGCAGTTATGCCGGGACTACTAGCACAGATACGCAGTATTTT. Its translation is CASSYAGTTSTDTQYF.

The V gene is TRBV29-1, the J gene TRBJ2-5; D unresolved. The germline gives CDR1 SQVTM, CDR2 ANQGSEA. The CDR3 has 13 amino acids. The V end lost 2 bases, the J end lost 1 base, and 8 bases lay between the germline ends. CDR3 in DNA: TGCAGCGTTGAACAGACGATCCAAGAGACCCAGTACTTC. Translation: CSVEQTIQETQYF.

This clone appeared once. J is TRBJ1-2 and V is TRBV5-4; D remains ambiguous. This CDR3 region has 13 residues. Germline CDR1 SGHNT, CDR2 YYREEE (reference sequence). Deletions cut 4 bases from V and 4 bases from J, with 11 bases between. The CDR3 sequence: CASSQSLIYGYTF. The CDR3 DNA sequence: TGTGCCAGCAGCCAATCACTTATCTATGGCTACACCTTC.

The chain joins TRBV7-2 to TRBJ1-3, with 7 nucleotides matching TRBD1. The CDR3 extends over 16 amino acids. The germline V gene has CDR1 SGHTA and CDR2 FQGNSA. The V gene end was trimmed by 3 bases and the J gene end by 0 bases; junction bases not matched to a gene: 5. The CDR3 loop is CASSFDGQASGNTIYF. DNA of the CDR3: TGTGCCAGCAGCTTCGATGGACAGGCCTCTGGAAACACCATATATTTT.

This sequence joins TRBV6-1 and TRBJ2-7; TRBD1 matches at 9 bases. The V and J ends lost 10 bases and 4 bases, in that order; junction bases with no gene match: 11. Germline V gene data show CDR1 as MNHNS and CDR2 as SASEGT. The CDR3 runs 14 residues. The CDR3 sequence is CAIRPGQGKYEQYF. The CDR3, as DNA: TGTGCCATCAGACCGGGACAGGGAAAGTACGAGCAGTACTTC.